Listed below are T cell receptor beta chains from one sample, sequenced in a study of Ad26.COV2.S vaccination and SARS-CoV-2 variants. The assay was immunoSEQ multiplex PCR, and TCRdb's table has in-frame clones only and misses some. Seen here are 120,000 to 150,000 clones, 86% observed once, and the top ten hold 4% to 6%. The sample consisted of peripheral blood, taken after recovery from COVID-19. These receptors were obtained from a human donor who had recovered from COVID-19. Both conserved end residues are part of each CDR3. The order of the fields is V gene, J gene, clone size, D gene, CDR3 DNA, CDR3 protein. A D gene is named only where the DNA matches it firmly. The size field is filled for only some rows; it gives once, few, many or a size class.

>TRBV7-2|TRBJ2-5|.|.
TGTGCCAGCAGCTTAGGAAACCAAGAGACCCAGTACTTC
CASSLGNQETQYF
>TRBV19|TRBJ2-2|.|.
TGTGCCAGTAGTATGGGGGGAGCCGGGGAGCTGTTTTTT
CASSMGGAGELFF
>TRBV19|TRBJ1-5|.|.
TGTGCCAGTAACCCGAGTCTTCGCGGGCAGCCCCAGCATTTT
CASNPSLRGQPQHF
>TRBV6-5|TRBJ1-1|few|TRBD1
TGTGCCAGCAGTCCTCCGGGACAGGGTGACACTGAAGCTTTCTTT
CASSPPGQGDTEAFF
>TRBV18|TRBJ1-2|.|.
TGTGCCAGCTCAGACAGTTATGGCTACACCTTC
CASSDSYGYTF
>TRBV11-2|TRBJ1-1|.|TRBD1
TGTGCCAGCAGCATACAGGGGGCGTCACTCACTGAAGCTTTCTTT
CASSIQGASLTEAFF
>TRBV10-1|TRBJ1-1|.|.
TGCGCCAGCAGTGTCGGCAGTGCGAACACTGAAGCTTTCTTT
CASSVGSANTEAFF
>TRBV5-5|TRBJ1-2|.|.
TGTGCCAGCAGCTTGCCAGGGAATGGCTACACCTTC
CASSLPGNGYTF
>TRBV28|TRBJ1-2|.|.
TGTGCCAGCAGTCCGGGTCCTCTGCCGGGCACCTTC
CASSPGPLPGTF
>TRBV2|TRBJ2-7|.|.
TGTGCCAGCAGGGATGAAGTAGGGAACCGGGTCGAGCAGTACTTC
CASRDEVGNRVEQYF
>TRBV4-1|TRBJ1-5|.|.
TGCGCCAGCAGCCAACGTCAGGCGGCTCAGCCCCAGCATTTT
CASSQRQAAQPQHF
>TRBV5-4|TRBJ2-7|.|.
TGTGCCAGCAGCTGGGGGACCGGGGTGTACTACGAGCAGTACTTC
CASSWGTGVYYEQYF